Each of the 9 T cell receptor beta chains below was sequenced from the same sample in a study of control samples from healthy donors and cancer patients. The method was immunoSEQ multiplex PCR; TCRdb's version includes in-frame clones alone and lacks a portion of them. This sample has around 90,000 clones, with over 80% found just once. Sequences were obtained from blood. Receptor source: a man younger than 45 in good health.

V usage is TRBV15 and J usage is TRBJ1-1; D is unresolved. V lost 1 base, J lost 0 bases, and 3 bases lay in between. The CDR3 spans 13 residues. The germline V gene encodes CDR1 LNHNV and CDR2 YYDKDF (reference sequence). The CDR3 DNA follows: TGTGCCACCAGCAGAGGACTGAACACTGAAGCTTTCTTT. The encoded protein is CATSRGLNTEAFF. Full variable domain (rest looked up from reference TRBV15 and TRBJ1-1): DAMVIQNPRYQVTQFGKPVTLSCSQTLNHNVMYWYQQKSSQAPKLLFHYYDKDFNNEADTPDNFQSRRPNTSFCFLDIRSPGLGDTAMYLCATSRGLNTEAFFGQGTRLTVV.

DNA of the CDR3: TGTGCCAGCAGCCCCGACAGGGGGCGGAATCAGCCCCAGCATTTT. Translation: CASSPDRGRNQPQHF. J is TRBJ1-5 and V is TRBV6-6; 10 nucleotides match TRBD1. Germline trimming cut 6 bases from V and 4 bases from J; bases unmatched to any gene: 6. This CDR3 region has 15 residues. In germline, CDR1 is MNHNY, CDR2 SVGAGI (reference sequence).

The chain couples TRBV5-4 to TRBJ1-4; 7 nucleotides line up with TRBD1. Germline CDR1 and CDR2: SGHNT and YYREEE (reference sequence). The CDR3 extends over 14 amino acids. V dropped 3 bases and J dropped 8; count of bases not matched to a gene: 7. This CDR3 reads CASSSTGDGEKLFF. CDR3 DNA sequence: TGTGCCAGCAGCTCCACAGGGGATGGAGAAAAACTGTTTTTT.

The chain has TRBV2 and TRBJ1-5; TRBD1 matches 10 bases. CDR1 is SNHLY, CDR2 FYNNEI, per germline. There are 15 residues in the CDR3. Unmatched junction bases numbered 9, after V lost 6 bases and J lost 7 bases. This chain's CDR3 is CASRDQTGGWQPQHF. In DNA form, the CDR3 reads TGTGCCAGCAGGGACCAGACAGGGGGCTGGCAGCCCCAGCATTTT.

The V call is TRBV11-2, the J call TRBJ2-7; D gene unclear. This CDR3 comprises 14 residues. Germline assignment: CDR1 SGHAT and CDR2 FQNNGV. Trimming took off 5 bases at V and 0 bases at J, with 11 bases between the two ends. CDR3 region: CASSHGSSSYEQYF. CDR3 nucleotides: TGTGCCAGCAGCCACGGATCGAGCTCCTACGAGCAGTACTTC.

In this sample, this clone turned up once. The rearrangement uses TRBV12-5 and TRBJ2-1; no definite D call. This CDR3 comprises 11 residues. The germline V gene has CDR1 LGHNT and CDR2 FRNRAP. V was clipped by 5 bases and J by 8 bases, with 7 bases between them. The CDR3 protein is CASGRGYEQFF. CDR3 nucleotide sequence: TGTGCTAGTGGTCGTGGCTATGAGCAGTTCTTC. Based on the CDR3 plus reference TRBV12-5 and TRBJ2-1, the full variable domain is DARVTQTPRHKVTEMGQEVTMRCQPILGHNTVFWYRQTMMQGLELLAYFRNRAPLDDSGMPKDRFSAEMPDATLATLKIQPSEPRDSAVYFCASGRGYEQFFGPGTRLTVL.

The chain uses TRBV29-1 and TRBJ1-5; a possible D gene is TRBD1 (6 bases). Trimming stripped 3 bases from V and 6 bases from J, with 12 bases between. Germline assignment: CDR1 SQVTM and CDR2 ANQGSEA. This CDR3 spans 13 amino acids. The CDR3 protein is CSVEGGAGQPQHF. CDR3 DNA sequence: TGCAGCGTTGAGGGGGGGGCCGGTCAGCCCCAGCATTTT.

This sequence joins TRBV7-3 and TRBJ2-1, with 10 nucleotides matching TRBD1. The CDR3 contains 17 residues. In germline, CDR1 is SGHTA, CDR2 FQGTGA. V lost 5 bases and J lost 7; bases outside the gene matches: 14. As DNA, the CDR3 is TGTGCCAGCAGCCCTAATGGATTGGGACAGGGGTGGAATGAGCAGTTCTTC. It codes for CASSPNGLGQGWNEQFF. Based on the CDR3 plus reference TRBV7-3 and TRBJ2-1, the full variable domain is GAGVSQTPSNKVTEKGKYVELRCDPISGHTALYWYRQSLGQGPEFLIYFQGTGAADDSGLPNDRFFAVRPEGSVSTLKIQRTERGDSAVYLCASSPNGLGQGWNEQFFGPGTRLTVL.

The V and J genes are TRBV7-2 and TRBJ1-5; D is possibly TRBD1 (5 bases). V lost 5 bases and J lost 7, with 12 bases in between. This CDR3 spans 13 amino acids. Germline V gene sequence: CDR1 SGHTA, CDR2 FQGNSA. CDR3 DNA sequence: TGTGCCAGCAGCGTGAGAGGGGAACAGCCCCAGCATTTT. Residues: CASSVRGEQPQHF. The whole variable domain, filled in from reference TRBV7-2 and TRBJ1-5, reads GAGVSQSPSNKVTEKGKDVELRCDPISGHTALYWYRQSLGQGLEFLIYFQGNSAPDKSGLPSDRFSAERTGGSVSTLTIQRTQQEDSAVYLCASSVRGEQPQHFGDGTRLSIL.